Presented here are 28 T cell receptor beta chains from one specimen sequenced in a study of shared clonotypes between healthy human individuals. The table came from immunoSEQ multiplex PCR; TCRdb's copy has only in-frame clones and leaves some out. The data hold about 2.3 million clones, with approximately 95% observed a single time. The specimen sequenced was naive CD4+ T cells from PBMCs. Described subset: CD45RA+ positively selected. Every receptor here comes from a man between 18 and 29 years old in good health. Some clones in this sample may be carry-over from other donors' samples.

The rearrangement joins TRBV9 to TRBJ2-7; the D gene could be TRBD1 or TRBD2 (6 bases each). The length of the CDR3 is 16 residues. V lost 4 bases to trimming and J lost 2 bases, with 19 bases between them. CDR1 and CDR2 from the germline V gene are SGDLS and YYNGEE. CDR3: CASSPNAGHTTYEQYF. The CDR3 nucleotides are TGTGCCAGCAGCCCAAACGCGGGACATACTACCTACGAGCAGTACTTC. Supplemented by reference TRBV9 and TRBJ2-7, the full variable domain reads DSGVTQTPKHLITATGQRVTLRCSPRSGDLSVYWYQQSLDQGLQFLIQYYNGEERAKGNILERFSAQQFPDLHSELNLSSLELGDSALYFCASSPNAGHTTYEQYFGPGTRLTVT.

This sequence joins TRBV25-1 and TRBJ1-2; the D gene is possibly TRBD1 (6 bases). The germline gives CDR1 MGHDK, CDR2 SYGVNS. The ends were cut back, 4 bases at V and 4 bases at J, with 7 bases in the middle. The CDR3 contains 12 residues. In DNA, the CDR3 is TGTGCCAGCAGTGTCAGGGGCTATGGCTACACCTTC. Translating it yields CASSVRGYGYTF.

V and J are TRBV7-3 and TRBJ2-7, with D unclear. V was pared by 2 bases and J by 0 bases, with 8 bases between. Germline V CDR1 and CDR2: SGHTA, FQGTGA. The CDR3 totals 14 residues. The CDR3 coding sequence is TGTGCCAGCAGCTTATTCGGCGGCTCCTACGAGCAGTACTTC. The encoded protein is CASSLFGGSYEQYF.

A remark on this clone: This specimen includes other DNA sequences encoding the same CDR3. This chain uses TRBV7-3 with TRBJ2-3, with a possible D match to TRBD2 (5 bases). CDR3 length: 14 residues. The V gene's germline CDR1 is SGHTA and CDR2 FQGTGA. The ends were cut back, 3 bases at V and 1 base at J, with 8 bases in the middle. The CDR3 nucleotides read TGTGCCAGCAGCTTCGGAGGTCGCACAGATACGCAGTATTTT. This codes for CASSFGGRTDTQYF.

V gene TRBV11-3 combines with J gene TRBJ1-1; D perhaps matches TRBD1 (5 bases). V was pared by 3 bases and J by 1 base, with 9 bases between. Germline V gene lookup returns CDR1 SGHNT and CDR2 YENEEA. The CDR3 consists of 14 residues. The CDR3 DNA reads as TGTGCCAGCAGCTTTTCAGGGTCGAACACTGAAGCTTTCTTT. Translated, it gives CASSFSGSNTEAFF. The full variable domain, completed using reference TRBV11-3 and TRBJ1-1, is EAGVVQSPRYKIIEKKQPVAFWCNPISGHNTLYWYLQNLGQGPELLIRYENEEAVDDSQLPKDRFSAERLKGVDSTLKIQPAELGDSAVYLCASSFSGSNTEAFFGQGTRLTVV.

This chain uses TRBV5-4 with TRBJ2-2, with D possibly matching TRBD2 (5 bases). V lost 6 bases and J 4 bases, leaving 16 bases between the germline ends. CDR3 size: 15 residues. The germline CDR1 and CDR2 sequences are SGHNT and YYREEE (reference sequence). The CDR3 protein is CASMARGIGTGELFF. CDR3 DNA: TGTGCCAGCATGGCCCGGGGAATTGGCACCGGGGAGCTGTTTTTT.

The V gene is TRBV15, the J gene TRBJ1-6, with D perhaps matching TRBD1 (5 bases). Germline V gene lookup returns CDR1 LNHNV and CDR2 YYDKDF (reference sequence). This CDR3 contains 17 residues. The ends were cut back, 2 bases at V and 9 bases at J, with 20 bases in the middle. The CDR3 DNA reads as TGTGCCACCAGCAGACGTGGGGGACTCCAGAGGGGTTCACCCCTCCACTTT. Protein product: CATSRRGGLQRGSPLHF.

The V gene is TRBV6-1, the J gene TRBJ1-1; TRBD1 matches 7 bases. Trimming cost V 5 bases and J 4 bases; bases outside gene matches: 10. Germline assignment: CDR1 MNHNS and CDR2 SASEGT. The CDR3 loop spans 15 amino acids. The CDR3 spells CASSFMQGEATEAFF. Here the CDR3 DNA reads TGTGCCAGCAGTTTTATGCAGGGGGAGGCCACTGAAGCTTTCTTT.

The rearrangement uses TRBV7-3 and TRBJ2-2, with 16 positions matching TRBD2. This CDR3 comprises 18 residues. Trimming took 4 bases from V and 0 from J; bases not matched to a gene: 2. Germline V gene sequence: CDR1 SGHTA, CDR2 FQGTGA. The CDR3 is CASSSGLAGGTNTGELFF. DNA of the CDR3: TGTGCCAGCAGCTCGGGACTAGCGGGAGGGACGAACACCGGGGAGCTGTTTTTT.

The CDR3 is CASSRGQGARETQYF. In DNA form, the CDR3 reads TGTGCCAGCAGCCGGGGACAGGGGGCGCGGGAGACCCAGTACTTC. The chain joins TRBV5-4 to TRBJ2-5; TRBD1 matches at 12 bases. This CDR3 is 15 amino acids long. Trimming at V came to 4 bases and at J to 5 bases, leaving 6 bases not matched to a gene. CDR1 and CDR2 from the germline V gene are SGHNT and YYREEE (reference sequence). Complete variable domain (other parts from reference TRBV5-4 and TRBJ2-5): ETGVTQSPTHLIKTRGQQVTLRCSSQSGHNTVSWYQQALGQGPQFIFQYYREEENGRGNFPPRFSGLQFPNYSSELNVNALELDDSALYLCASSRGQGARETQYFGPGTRLLVL.

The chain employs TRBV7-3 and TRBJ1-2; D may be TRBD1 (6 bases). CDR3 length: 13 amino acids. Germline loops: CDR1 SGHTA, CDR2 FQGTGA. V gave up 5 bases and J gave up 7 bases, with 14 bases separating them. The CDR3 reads CASSENTGTGYTF. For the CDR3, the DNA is TGTGCCAGCAGCGAGAACACAGGGACTGGCTACACCTTC.

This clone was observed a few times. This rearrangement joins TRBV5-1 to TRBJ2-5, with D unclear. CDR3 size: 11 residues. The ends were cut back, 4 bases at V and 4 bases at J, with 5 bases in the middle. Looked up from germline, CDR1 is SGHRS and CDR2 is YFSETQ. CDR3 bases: TGCGCCAGCAGCGCCTTAGAGACCCAGTACTTC. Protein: CASSALETQYF.

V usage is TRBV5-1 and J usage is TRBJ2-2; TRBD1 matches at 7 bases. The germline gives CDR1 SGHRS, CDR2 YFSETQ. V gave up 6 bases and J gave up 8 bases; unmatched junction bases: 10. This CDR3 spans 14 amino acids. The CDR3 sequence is CASTGTAAEGELFF. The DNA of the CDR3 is TGCGCCAGCACCGGGACAGCCGCGGAGGGGGAGCTGTTTTTT. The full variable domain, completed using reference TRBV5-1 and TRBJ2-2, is KAGVTQTPRYLIKTRGQQVTLSCSPISGHRSVSWYQQTPGQGLQFLFEYFSETQRNKGNFPGRFSGRQFSNSRSEMNVSTLELGDSALYLCASTGTAAEGELFFGEGSRLTVL.

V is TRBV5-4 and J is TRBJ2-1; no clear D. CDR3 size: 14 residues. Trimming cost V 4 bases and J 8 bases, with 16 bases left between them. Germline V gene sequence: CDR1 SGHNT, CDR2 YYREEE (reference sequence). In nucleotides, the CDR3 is TGTGCCAGCAGCCCCGGGCCAGGTGGCGATGAGCAGTTCTTC. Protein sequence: CASSPGPGGDEQFF.

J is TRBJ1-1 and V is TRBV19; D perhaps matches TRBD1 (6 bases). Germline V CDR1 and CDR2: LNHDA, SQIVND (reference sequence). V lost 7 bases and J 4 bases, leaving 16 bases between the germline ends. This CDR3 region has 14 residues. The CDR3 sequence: CASTLGGRGTEAFF. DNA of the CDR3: TGTGCCAGTACCCTCGGGGGGCGAGGCACTGAAGCTTTCTTT.

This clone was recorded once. The CDR3 loop reads CASSLAGGIRGETQYF. The CDR3 coding sequence is TGCGCCAGCAGCTTGGCCGGAGGGATACGTGGAGAGACCCAGTACTTC. The rearrangement joins TRBV5-1 to TRBJ2-5; a weak D match, TRBD2 (6 bases). The CDR3 is 16 residues long. Germline V lookup: CDR1 SGHRS, CDR2 YFSETQ. With 0 bases removed from V and 4 bases from J, the gap between germline ends came to 16 bases. Together with reference TRBV5-1 and TRBJ2-5, the CDR3 gives the full variable domain: KAGVTQTPRYLIKTRGQQVTLSCSPISGHRSVSWYQQTPGQGLQFLFEYFSETQRNKGNFPGRFSGRQFSNSRSEMNVSTLELGDSALYLCASSLAGGIRGETQYFGPGTRLLVL.

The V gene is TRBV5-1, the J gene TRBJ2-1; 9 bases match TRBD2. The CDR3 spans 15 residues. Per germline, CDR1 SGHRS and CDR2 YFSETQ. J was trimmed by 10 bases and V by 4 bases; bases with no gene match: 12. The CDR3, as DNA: TGCGCCAGCAGCGCGGGACTAGCTCCCCCGCCGGAGCAGTTCTTC. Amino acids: CASSAGLAPPPEQFF. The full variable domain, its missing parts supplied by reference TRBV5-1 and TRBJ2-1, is KAGVTQTPRYLIKTRGQQVTLSCSPISGHRSVSWYQQTPGQGLQFLFEYFSETQRNKGNFPGRFSGRQFSNSRSEMNVSTLELGDSALYLCASSAGLAPPPEQFFGPGTRLTVL.

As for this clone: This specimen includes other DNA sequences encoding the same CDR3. The CDR3 DNA is TGTGCCAGCTCACCACCCTCTTCAGAGCAGTTCTTC. This encodes CASSPPSSEQFF. This chain links TRBV18 with TRBJ2-1; no definite D call. Germline V gives CDR1 KGHSH, CDR2 LQKENI. The length of the CDR3 is 12 residues. V was pared by 0 bases and J by 10 bases, with 7 bases between.

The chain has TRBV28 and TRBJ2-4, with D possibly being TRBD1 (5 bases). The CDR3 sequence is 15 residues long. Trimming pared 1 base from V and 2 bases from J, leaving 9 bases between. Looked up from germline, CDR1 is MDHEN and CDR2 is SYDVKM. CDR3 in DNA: TGTGCCAGCAGTTTATCCAGGGTTTCCAAAAACATTCAGTACTTC. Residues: CASSLSRVSKNIQYF.

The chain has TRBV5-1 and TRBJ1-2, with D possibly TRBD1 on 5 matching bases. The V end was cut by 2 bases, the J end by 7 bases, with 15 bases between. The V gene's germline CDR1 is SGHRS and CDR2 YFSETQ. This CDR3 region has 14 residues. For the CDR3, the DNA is TGCGCCAGCAGCTTCCCAGGGAGTCGTGGTGGCTACACCTTC. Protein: CASSFPGSRGGYTF. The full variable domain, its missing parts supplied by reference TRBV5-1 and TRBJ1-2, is KAGVTQTPRYLIKTRGQQVTLSCSPISGHRSVSWYQQTPGQGLQFLFEYFSETQRNKGNFPGRFSGRQFSNSRSEMNVSTLELGDSALYLCASSFPGSRGGYTFGSGTRLTVV.

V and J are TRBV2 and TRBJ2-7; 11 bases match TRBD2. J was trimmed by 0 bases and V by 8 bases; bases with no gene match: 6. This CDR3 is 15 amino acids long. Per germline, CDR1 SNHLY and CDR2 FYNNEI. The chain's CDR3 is CASRTSGSNSYEQYF. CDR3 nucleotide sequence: TGTGCCAGCCGAACTAGCGGGAGTAACTCCTACGAGCAGTACTTC.

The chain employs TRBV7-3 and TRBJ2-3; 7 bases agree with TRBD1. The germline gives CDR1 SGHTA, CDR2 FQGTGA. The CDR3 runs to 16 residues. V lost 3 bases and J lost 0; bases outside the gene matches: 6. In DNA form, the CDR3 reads TGTGCCAGCAGCTTTTTCGGGACAGCCAGCACAGATACGCAGTATTTT. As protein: CASSFFGTASTDTQYF.

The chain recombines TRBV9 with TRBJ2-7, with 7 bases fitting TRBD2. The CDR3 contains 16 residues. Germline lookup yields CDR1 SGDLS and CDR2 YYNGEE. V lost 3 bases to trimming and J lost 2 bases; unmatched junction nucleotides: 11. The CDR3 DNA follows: TGTGCCAGCAGCGCTGGGGCATCTAGCGGACCCTACGAGCAGTACTTC. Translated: CASSAGASSGPYEQYF.

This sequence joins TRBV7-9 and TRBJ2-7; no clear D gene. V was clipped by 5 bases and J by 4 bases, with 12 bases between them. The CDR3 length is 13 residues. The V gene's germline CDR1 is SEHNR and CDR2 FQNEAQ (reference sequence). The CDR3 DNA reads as TGTGCCAGCAGCCATTCGGCAGTGTACGAGCAGTACTTC. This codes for CASSHSAVYEQYF.

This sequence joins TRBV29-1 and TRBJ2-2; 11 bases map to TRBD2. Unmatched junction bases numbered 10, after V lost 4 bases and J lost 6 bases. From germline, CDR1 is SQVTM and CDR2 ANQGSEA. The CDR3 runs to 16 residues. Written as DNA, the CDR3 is TGCAGCGTTGGGCGACTAGCGGGAAGGGGGGCCGGGGAGCTGTTTTTT. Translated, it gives CSVGRLAGRGAGELFF.

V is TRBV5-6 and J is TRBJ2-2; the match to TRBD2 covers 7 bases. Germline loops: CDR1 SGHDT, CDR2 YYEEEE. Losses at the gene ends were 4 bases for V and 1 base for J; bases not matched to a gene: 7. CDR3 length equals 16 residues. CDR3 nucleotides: TGTGCCAGCAGCCGGGAGGAGGGAATGAACACCGGGGAGCTGTTTTTT. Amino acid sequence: CASSREEGMNTGELFF.

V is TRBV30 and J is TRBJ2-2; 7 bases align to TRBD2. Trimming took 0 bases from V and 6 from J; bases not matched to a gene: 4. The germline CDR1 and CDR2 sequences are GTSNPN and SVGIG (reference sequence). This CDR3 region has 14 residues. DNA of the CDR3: TGTGCCTGGAGTGTACTGGGAGGGGCCGGGGAGCTGTTTTTT. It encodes CAWSVLGGAGELFF.

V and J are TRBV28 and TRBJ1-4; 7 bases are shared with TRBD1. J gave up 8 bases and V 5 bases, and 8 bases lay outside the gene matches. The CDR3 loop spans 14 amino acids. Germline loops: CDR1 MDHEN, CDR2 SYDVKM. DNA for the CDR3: TGTGCCAGCAGTCTCTACAGGGGTGACGAAAAACTGTTTTTT. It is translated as CASSLYRGDEKLFF.